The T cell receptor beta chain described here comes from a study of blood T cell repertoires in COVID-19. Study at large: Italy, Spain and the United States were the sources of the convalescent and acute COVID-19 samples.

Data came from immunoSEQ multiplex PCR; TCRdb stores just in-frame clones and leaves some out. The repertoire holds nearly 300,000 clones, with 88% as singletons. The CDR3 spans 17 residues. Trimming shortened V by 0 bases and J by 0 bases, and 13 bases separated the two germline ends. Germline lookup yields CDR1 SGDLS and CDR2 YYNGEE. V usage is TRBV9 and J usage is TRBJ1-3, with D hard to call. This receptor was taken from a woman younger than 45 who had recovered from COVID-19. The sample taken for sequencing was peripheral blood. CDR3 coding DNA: TGTGCCAGCAGCGTAGGTCAATTTCCGAGCTCTGGAAACACCATATATTTT. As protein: CASSVGQFPSSGNTIYF.